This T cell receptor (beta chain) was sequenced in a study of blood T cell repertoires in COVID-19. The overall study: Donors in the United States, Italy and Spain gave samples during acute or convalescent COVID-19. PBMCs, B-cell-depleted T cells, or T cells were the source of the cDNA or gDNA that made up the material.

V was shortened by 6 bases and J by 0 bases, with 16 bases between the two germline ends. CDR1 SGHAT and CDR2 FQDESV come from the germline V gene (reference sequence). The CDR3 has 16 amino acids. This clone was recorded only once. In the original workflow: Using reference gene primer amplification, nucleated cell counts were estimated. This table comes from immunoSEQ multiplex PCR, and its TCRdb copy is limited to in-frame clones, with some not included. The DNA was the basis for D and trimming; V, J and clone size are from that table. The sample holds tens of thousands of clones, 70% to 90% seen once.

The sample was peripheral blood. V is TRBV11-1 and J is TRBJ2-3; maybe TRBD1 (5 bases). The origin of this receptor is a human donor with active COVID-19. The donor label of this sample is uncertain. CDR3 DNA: TGTGCCAGCAGGCGCACGACAGTCTCGAGCACAGATACGCAGTATTTT. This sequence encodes CASRRTTVSSTDTQYF.